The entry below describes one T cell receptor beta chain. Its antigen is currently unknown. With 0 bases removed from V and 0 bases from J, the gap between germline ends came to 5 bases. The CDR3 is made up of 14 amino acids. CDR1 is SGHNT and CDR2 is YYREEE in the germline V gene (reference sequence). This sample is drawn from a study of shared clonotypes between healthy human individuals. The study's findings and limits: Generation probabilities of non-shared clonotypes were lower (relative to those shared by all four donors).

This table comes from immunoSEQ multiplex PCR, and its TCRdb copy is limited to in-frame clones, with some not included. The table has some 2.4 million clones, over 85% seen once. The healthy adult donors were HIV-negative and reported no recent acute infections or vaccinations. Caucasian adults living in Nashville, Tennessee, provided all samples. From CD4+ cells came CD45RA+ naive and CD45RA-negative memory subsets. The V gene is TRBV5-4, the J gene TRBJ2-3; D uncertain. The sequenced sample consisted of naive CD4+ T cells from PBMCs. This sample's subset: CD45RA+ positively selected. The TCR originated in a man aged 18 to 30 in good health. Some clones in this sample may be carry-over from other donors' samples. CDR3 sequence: CASSLARSTDTQYF. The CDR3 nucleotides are TGTGCCAGCAGCTTGGCCAGGAGCACAGATACGCAGTATTTT. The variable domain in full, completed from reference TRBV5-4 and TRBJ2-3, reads ETGVTQSPTHLIKTRGQQVTLRCSSQSGHNTVSWYQQALGQGPQFIFQYYREEENGRGNFPPRFSGLQFPNYSSELNVNALELDDSALYLCASSLARSTDTQYFGPGTRLTVL.